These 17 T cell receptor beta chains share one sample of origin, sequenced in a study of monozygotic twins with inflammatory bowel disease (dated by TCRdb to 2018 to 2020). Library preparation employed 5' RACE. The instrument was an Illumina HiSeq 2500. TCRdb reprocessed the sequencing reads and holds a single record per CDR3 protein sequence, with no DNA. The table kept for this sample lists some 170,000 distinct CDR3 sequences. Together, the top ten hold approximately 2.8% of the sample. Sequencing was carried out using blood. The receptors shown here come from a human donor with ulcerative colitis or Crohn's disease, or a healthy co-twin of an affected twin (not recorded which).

Here the CDR3 reads CASSLRTSGRATNIQYF. This sequence joins TRBV7-2 and TRBJ2-4; without DNA, the TCRdb call of TRBD2 cannot be checked. Germline CDR1 reads SGHTA; CDR2 reads FQGNSA. The CDR3 runs 17 residues.

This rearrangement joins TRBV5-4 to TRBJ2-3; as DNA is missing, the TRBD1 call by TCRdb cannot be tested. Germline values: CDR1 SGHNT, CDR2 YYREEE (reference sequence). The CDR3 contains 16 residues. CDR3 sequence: CASSQGHPGSTDTQYF.

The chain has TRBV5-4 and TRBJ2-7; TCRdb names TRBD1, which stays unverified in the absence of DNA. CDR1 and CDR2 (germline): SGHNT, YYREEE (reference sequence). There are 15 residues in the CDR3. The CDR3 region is CASSLAGTGGYEQYF.

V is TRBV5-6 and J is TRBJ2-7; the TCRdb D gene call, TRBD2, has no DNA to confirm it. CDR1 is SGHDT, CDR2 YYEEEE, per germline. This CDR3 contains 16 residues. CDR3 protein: CASSLAPAGGPHEQYF.

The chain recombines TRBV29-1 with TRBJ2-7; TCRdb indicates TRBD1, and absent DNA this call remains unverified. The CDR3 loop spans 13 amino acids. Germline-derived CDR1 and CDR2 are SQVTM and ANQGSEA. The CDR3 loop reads CSVRTGHFNEQYF.

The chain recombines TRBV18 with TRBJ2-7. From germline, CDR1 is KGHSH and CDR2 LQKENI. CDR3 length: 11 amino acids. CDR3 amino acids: CASTRLLEQYF.

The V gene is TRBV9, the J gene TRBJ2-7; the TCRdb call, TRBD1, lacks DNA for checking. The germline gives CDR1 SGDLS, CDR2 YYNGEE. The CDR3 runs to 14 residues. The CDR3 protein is CASSPWDTTYEQYF.

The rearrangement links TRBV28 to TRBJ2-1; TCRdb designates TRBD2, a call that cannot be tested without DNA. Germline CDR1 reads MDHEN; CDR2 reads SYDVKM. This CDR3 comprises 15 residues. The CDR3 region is CASSLTSGGYNEQFF.

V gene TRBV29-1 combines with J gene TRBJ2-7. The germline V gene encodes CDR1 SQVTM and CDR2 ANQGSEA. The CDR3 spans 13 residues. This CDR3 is CSVEVKPEYEQYF.

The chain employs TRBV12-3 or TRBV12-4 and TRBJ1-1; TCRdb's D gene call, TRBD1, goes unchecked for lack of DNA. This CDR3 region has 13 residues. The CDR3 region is CASSFGGFTEAFF.

The CDR3 sequence: CSVESGNQPQHF. V usage is TRBV29-1 and J usage is TRBJ1-5; TCRdb indicates TRBD1, and absent DNA this call remains unverified. CDR3 length: 12 residues. Germline values: CDR1 SQVTM, CDR2 ANQGSEA.

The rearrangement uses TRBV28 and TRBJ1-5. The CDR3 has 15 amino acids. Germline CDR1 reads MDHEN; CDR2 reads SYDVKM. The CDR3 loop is CASRKGFNSNQPQHF.

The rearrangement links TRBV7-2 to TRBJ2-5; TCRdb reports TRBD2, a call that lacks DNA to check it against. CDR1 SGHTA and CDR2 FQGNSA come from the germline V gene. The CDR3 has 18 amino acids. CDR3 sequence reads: CASSPRLAGGPTSETQYF.

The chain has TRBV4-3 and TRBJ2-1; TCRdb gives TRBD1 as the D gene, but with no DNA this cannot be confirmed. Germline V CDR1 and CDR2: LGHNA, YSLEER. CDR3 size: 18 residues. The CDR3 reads CASSQDPVKGSVLNEQFF.

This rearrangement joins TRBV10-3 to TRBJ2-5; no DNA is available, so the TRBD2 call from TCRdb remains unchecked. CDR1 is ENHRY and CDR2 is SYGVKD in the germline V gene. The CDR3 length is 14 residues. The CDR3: CALSDSGDPHTQYF.

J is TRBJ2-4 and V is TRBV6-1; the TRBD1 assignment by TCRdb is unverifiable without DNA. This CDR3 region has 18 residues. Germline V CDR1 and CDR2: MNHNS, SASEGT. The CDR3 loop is CASRNNDRGGLAKNIQYF.

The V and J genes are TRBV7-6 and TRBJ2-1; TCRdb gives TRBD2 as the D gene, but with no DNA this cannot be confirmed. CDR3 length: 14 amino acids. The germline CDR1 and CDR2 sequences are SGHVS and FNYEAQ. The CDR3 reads CASSLGGRRNEQFF.